The T cell receptor beta chain described here comes from a study of cytomegalovirus exposure and HLA in healthy donors. Worth noting for this clone: What it recognizes is unknown.

The CDR3 has 19 amino acids. Regarding the study as a whole: As a later analysis revealed, the rate of TCR association differed by HLA locus, with DRB1 most and HLA-C fewest.

The PCR used 60 Vbeta and 13 Jbeta primers. The protocol was immunoSEQ multiplex PCR, while the TCRdb copy is restricted to in-frame clones and leaves out a portion. The sample has about 140,000 clones, around 75% seen once; the top ten hold roughly 3%. Source material: PBMCs. The chain links TRBV1 to TRBJ2-5; the DNA was not used to check the table's D call, TRBD2. TRBV1 is tagged as a pseudogene. The sequence was collected from a man aged 40-49 years in good health and CMV-seronegative. CDR3 DNA sequence: TGCACCAGCAGCTTATGGTATCGAGAGCGGGAGCCAACTGGAGAGACCCAGTACTTC. Its protein product is CTSSLWYREREPTGETQYF.